This entry features one T cell receptor (beta chain) sequence. Its antigen is as yet unknown. The sample belongs to a study of monozygotic twins with inflammatory bowel disease. Points from the study as a whole: Researchers were unable to tell different T cell subtypes apart. Lower sharing of clonotypes with other individuals was seen in IBD patients than in healthy twins. This was most marked in patients showing signs of disease activity.

Using the 5' RACE reads, TCRdb records one entry per CDR3 protein without DNA. The ten most abundant clones cover 1.9% of a sample with roughly 100,000 distinct CDR3 sequences. The clonotype originates from a human donor with ulcerative colitis or Crohn's disease, or a healthy co-twin of an affected twin (not recorded which). The sample taken for sequencing was blood.

CDR3: CAWSVQVNQPQHF. This chain links TRBV30 with TRBJ1-5. This CDR3 spans 13 amino acids. From germline, CDR1 is GTSNPN and CDR2 SVGIG (reference sequence).